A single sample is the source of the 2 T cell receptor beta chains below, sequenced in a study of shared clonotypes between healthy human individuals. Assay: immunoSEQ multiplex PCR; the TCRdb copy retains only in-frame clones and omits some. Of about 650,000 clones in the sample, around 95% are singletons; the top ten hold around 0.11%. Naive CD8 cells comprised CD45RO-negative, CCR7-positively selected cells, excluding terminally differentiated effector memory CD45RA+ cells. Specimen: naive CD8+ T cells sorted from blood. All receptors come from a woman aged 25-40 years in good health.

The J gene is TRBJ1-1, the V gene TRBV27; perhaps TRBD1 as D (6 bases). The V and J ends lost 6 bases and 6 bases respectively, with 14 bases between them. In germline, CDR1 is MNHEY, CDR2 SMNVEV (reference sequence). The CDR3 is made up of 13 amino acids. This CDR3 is CASSGRGIAEAFF. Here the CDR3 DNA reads TGTGCCAGCAGCGGCAGGGGTATTGCTGAAGCTTTCTTT.

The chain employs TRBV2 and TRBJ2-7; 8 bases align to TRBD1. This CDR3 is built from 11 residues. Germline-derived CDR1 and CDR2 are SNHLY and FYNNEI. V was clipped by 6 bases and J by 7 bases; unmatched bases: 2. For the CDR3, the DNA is TGTGCCAGCAGGACAGGGGTGGAGCAGTACTTC. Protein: CASRTGVEQYF.